The entry that follows covers one T cell receptor (beta chain) sequence. TCRdb keeps only in-frame clones here, not all; method: immunoSEQ multiplex PCR. Of approximately 79,000 clones in the sample, around nine tenths were seen once. Per the germline V gene, CDR1 is SQVTM and CDR2 is ANQGSEA. The ends were cut back, 7 bases at V and 0 bases at J, with 13 bases in the middle. The CDR3 is 14 residues long. The sample comes from a study of technical replicates of blood from a handful of donors. Material: T cells isolated from PBMCs. V is TRBV29-1 and J is TRBJ2-4; D gene uncertain. The TCR comes from a human donor in good health. CDR3 bases: TGCAGCGCTCTGTCCGTAATAGCCAAAAACATTCAGTACTTC. The encoded protein is CSALSVIAKNIQYF.